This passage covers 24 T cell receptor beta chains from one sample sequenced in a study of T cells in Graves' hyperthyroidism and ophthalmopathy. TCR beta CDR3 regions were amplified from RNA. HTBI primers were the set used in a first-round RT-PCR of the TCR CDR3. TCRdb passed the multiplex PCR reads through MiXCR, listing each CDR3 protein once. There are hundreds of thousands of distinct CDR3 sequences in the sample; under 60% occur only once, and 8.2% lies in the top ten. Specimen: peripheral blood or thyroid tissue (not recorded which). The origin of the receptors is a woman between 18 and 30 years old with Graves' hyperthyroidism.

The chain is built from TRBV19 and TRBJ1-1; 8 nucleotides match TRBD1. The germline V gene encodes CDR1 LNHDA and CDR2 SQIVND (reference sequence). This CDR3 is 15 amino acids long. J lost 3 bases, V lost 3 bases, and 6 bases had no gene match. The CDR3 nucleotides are TGTGCCAGTAGTATCTTCAGGGGGCTGGACACTGAAGCTTTCTTT. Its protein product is CASSIFRGLDTEAFF. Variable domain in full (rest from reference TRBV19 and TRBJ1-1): DGGITQSPKYLFRKEGQNVTLSCEQNLNHDAMYWYRQDPGQGLRLIYYSQIVNDFQKGDIAEGYSVSREKKESFPLTVTSAQKNPTAFYLCASSIFRGLDTEAFFGQGTRLTVV.

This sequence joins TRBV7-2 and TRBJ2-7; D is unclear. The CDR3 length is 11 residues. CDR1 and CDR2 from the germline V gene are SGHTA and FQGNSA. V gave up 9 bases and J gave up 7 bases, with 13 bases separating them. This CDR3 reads CASSNTGEQYF. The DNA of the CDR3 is TGTGCCAGTAGTAACACCGGGGAGCAGTACTTC.

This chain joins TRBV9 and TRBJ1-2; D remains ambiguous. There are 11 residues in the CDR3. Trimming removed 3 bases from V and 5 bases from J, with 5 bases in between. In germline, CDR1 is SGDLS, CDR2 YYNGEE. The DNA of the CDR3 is TGTGCCAGCAGCGCCATGTATGGCTACACCTTC. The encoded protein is CASSAMYGYTF.

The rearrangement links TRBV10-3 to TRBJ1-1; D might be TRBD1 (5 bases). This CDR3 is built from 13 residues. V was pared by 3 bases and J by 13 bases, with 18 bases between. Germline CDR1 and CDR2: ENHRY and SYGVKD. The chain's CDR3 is CAISDGRRDESFF. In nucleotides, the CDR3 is TGTGCCATCAGTGATGGTCGCAGGGACGAGAGTTTCTTT.

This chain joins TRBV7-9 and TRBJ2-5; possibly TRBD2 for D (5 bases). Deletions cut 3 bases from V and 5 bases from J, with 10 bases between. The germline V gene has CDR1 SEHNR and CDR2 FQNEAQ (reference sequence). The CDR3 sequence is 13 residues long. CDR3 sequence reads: CASSLEEMETQYF. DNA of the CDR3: TGTGCCAGCAGCTTGGAGGAAATGGAGACCCAGTACTTC.

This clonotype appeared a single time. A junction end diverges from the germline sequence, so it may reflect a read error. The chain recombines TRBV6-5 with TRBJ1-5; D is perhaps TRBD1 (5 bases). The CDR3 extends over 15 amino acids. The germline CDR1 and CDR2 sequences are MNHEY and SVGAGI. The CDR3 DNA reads TGTGCCATCAGTTACTCCCGGGACAGCAATCAGCCCCAGCATTTT. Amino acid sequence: CAISYSRDSNQPQHF.

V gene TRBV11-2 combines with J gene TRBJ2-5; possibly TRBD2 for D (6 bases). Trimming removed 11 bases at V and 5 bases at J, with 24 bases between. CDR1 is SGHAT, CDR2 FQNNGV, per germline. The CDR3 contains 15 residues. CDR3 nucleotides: TGTGCCTGGAGTGCGGGGTTGGGGAATTGGGAGACCCAGTACTTC. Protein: CAWSAGLGNWETQYF.

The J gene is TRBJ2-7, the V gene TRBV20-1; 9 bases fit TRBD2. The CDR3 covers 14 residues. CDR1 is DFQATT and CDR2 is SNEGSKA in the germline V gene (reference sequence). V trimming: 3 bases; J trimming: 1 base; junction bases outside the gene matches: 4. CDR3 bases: TGCAGTGCTAGCGTCGCGGGAGGGTCCTACGAGCAGTACTTC. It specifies CSASVAGGSYEQYF.

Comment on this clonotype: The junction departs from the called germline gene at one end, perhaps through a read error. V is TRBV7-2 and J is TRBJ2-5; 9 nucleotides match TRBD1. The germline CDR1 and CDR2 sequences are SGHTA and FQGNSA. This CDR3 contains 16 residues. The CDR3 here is CASGLSGTGFRETQYF. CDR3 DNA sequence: TGTGCCAGCGGCTTATCCGGGACAGGGTTCCGCGAGACCCAGTACTTC.

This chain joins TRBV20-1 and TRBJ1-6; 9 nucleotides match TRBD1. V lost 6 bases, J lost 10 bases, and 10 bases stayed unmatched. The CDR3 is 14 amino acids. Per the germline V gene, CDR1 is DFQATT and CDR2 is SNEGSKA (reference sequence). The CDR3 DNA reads TGCAGTGCCAGGACAGGGGCTCAGCGATCACCCCTCCACTTT. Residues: CSARTGAQRSPLHF.

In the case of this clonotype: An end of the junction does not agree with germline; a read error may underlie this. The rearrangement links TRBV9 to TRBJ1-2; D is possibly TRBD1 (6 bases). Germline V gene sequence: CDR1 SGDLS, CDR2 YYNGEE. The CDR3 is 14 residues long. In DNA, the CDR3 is TGTGCCAGCAACGTAGGTCAGGGGTTGCTTGGCTACACCTTC. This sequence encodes CASNVGQGLLGYTF.

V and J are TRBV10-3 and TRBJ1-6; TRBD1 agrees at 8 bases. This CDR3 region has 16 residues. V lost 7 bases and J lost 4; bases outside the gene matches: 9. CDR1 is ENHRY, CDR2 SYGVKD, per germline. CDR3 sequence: CAITPAGQGYNSPLHF. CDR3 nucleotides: TGTGCCATCACCCCTGCAGGACAGGGATATAATTCACCCCTCCACTTT.

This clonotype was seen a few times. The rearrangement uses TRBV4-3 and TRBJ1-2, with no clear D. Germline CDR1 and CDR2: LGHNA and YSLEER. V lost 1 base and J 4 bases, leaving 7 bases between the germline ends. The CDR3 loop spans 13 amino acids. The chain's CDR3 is CASSQVTAYGYTF. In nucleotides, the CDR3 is TGCGCCAGCAGCCAAGTTACAGCCTATGGCTACACCTTC.

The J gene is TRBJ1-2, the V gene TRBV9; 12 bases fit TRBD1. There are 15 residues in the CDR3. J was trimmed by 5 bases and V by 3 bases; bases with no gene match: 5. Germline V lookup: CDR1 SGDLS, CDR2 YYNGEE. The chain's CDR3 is CASSDGTGGWYGYTF. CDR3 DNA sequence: TGTGCCAGCAGCGACGGGACAGGGGGCTGGTATGGCTACACCTTC.

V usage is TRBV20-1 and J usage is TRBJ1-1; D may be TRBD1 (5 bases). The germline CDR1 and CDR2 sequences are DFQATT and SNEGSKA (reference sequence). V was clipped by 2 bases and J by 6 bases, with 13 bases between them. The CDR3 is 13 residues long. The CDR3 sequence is CSARPGASAEAFF. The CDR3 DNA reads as TGCAGTGCTAGACCCGGGGCGTCCGCTGAAGCTTTCTTT.

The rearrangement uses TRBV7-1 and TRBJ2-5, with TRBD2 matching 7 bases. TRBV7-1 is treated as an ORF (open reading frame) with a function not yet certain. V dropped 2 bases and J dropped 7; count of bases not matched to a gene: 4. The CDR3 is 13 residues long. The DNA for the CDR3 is TGTGCCAGCAGCTCATCTAGCGGCCGGACCCAGTACTTC. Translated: CASSSSSGRTQYF.

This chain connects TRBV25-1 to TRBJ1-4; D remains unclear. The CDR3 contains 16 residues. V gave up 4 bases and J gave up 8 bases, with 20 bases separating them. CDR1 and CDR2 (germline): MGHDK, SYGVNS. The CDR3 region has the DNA TGTGCCAGCAGTGCTAGAGATCGGGTAGTAGGGGAAAAACTGTTTTTT. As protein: CASSARDRVVGEKLFF.

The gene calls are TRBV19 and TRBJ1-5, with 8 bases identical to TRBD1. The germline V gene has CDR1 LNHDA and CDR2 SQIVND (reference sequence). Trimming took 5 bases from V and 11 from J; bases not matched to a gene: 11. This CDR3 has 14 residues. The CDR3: CASSPGTGSISQHF. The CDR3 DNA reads TGTGCCAGTAGTCCTGGGACAGGAAGCATATCCCAGCATTTT.

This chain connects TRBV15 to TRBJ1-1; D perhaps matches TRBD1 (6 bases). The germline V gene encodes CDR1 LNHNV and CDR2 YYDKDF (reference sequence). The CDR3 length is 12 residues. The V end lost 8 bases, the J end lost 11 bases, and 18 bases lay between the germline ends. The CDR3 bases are TGTGCCACCGGGGACCAGGGGCGTTGGGCTTTCTTT. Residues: CATGDQGRWAFF.

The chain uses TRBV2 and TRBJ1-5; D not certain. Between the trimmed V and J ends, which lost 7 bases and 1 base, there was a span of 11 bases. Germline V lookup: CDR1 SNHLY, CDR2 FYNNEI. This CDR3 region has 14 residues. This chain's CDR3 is CASKDGVSNQPQHF. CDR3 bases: TGTGCCAGCAAGGACGGGGTGAGCAATCAGCCCCAGCATTTT.

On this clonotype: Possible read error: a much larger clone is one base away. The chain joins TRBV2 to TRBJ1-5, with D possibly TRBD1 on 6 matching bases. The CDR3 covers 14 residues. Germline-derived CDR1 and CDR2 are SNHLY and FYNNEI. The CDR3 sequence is CAGSEQGRDQPQHF. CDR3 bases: TGTGCCGGCAGCGAACAGGGTAGGGATCAGCCCCAGCATTTT.

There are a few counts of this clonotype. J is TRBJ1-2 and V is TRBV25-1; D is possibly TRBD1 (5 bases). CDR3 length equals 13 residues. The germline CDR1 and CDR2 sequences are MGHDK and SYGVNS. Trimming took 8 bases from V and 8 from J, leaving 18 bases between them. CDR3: CASSPPGLEGYTF. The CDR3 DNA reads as TGTGCCAGCTCACCACCAGGGTTGGAAGGCTACACCTTC.

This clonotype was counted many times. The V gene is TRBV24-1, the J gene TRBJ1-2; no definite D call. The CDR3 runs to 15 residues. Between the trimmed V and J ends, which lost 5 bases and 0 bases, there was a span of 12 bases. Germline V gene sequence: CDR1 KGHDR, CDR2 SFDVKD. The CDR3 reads CATSGFAGANYGYTF. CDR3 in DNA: TGTGCCACCAGTGGATTTGCAGGAGCTAACTATGGCTACACCTTC.

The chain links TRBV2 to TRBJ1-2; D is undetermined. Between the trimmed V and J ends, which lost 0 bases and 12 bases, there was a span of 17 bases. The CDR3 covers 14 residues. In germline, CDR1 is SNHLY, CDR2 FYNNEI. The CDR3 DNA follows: TGTGCCAGCAGTGAAGCAGGCGGGTCGATGGGCCACACCTTC. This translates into CASSEAGGSMGHTF.